This passage covers 4 T cell receptor beta chains from one sample sequenced in a study of monozygotic twins with cystic fibrosis. TCRdb keeps only in-frame clones here, not all; method: immunoSEQ multiplex PCR. The data show fewer than 20,000 clones, 95% to 98% seen once. The sequenced sample consisted of blood. These receptors all come from a young woman with cystic fibrosis.

The V gene is TRBV7-9, the J gene TRBJ2-6, with D perhaps TRBD1 (6 bases). V was trimmed by 5 bases and J by 2 bases, leaving 13 bases between them. CDR1 is SEHNR, CDR2 FQNEAQ, per germline (reference sequence). This CDR3 has 16 amino acids. This chain's CDR3 is CASSVARGTGANVLTF. The CDR3 DNA reads as TGTGCCAGCAGCGTGGCTAGGGGGACTGGGGCCAACGTCCTGACTTTC.

The chain joins TRBV19 to TRBJ1-3, with 7 bases aligning to TRBD1. Germline V CDR1 and CDR2: LNHDA, SQIVND (reference sequence). With V trimmed by 7 bases and J by 0 bases, 9 bases remained unmatched. The CDR3 is made up of 16 amino acids. CDR3 sequence: CASIRKGDSSGNTIYF. Written as DNA, the CDR3 is TGTGCCAGTATAAGGAAGGGGGACAGCTCTGGAAACACCATATATTTT.

The gene calls are TRBV29-1 and TRBJ2-5, with D tentatively TRBD2 (7 bases). There are 13 residues in the CDR3. Germline CDR1 SQVTM, CDR2 ANQGSEA. Trimming stripped 4 bases from V and 5 bases from J, with 14 bases between. The CDR3 DNA reads as TGCAGCGTTGGAGGGGGGGGTAGGGAGACCCAGTACTTC. It encodes CSVGGGGRETQYF.

This sequence joins TRBV6-1 and TRBJ1-6; the D gene is possibly TRBD1 (5 bases). Germline-derived CDR1 and CDR2 are MNHNS and SASEGT. The CDR3 is made up of 15 amino acids. Trimming left V 2 bases short and J 7 bases short, with 12 bases between. CDR3 DNA sequence: TGTGCCAGCAGTGAAAGGTGGGGGGAAAATTCACCCCTCCACTTT. Residues: CASSERWGENSPLHF.